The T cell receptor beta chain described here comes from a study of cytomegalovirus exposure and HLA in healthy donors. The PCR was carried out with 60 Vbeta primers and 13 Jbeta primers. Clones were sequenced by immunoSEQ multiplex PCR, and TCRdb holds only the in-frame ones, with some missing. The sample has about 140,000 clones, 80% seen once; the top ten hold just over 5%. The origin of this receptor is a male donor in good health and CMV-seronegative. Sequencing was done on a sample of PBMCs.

This CDR3 reads CASSPRQGGGSYNSPLHF. The CDR3 DNA reads TGTGCCAGCAGCCCACGCCAGGGAGGGGGCTCCTATAATTCACCCCTCCACTTT. The gene calls are TRBV7-8 and TRBJ1-6, with a possible D match to TRBD1 (6 bases). CDR1 is SGHVS and CDR2 is FQNEAQ in the germline V gene. The CDR3 consists of 18 residues. The V gene lost 5 bases and the J gene lost 0 bases, with 17 bases spanning the gap. Combining the CDR3 with reference TRBV7-8 and TRBJ1-6 gives the whole variable domain GAGVSQSPRYKVAKRGQDVALRCDPISGHVSLFWYQQALGQGPEFLTYFQNEAQLDKSGLPSDRFFAERPEGSVSTLKIQRTQQEDSAVYLCASSPRQGGGSYNSPLHFGNGTRLTVT.